The clone carrying this T cell receptor beta chain was recorded many times. What it binds is not known. The data derive from a study of CD8+CD57+ T cells in acquired aplastic anemia. As for the study in general: The study obtained an average of roughly 3 ug of DNA from sorted CD4+ and CD8+ cells. Study-wide points: Patients and controls shared 25 to 35 CD8+ CDR3 sequences, highly expressed in patients.

The germline V and J ends were trimmed by 7 bases and 4 bases, with 6 bases remaining between them. The length of the CDR3 is 11 residues. Germline V gives CDR1 SGHTA, CDR2 FQGNSA. Patients chosen for sequencing had CD8+CD57+ cells that had expanded, as shown by flow cytometry. All participating patients were living with severe acquired aplastic anemia. Both TCR beta VDJ combination and CDR3 sequence profiling were carried out. Genomic DNA was the template for this profiling. TCRdb passed the reads through MiXCR, listing each CDR3 protein once. The sample holds 450,000 to 550,000 distinct CDR3 sequences; around 30% are singletons and the top ten take around 0.82%.

Sequenced material: sorted CD4+, CD8+, or CD8+CD57+ T cells (not recorded which) from PBMCs. The receptor was isolated from a human donor with aplastic anemia. The chain couples TRBV7-2 to TRBJ2-3; D is undetermined. CDR3 sequence: CASKLADTQYF. The DNA for the CDR3 is TGTGCCAGCAAACTGGCAGATACGCAGTATTTT. Full variable domain (rest looked up from reference TRBV7-2 and TRBJ2-3): GAGVSQSPSNKVTEKGKDVELRCDPISGHTALYWYRQSLGQGLEFLIYFQGNSAPDKSGLPSDRFSAERTGGSVSTLTIQRTQQEDSAVYLCASKLADTQYFGPGTRLTVL.